The 17 T cell receptor beta chains below were found in one sample sequenced in a study of T cells in Graves' hyperthyroidism and ophthalmopathy. TCR beta CDR3 regions were amplified from RNA. The TCR CDR3 was amplified in a first-round RT-PCR using the HTBI primer set. TCRdb processed the multiplex PCR reads anew with MiXCR; each CDR3 protein has one entry. This table has fewer than 350,000 distinct CDR3 sequences, over 15% appearing once. Material for sequencing was blood. The receptors stem from a woman aged 50 to 60 with Graves' hyperthyroidism.

This clonotype was observed many times. CDR3 coding DNA: TGTGCCAGCTCACCTGTGGGCCTACTAACTGAAGCTTTCTTT. Its translation is CASSPVGLLTEAFF. The rearrangement links TRBV18 to TRBJ1-1; D is undetermined. Germline loops: CDR1 KGHSH, CDR2 LQKENI. V was clipped by 3 bases and J by 5 bases, with 13 bases between them. The CDR3 runs 14 residues.

The gene calls are TRBV7-9 and TRBJ2-7; D possibly uses TRBD1 or TRBD2 (5 bases each). Trimming pared 6 bases from V and 2 bases from J, leaving 11 bases between. Germline V CDR1 and CDR2: SEHNR, FQNEAQ (reference sequence). This CDR3 comprises 13 residues. CDR3 nucleotides: TGTGCCAGCAGGAGGGACGGGGCCTACGAGCAGTACGTC. This gives the protein CASRRDGAYEQYV.

This clonotype was counted at least ten times. The chain links TRBV2 to TRBJ1-6, with 7 bases matching TRBD1. CDR1 and CDR2 (germline): SNHLY, FYNNEI. The CDR3 extends over 13 amino acids. Germline trimming cut 6 bases from V and 6 bases from J; bases unmatched to any gene: 2. The CDR3: CASRGTANSPLHF. The CDR3 nucleotides read TGTGCCAGCAGAGGGACAGCTAATTCACCCCTCCACTTT. The full variable domain, in which reference TRBV2 and TRBJ1-6 provide the parts outside the CDR3, is EPEVTQTPSHQVTQMGQEVILRCVPISNHLYFYWYRQILGQKVEFLVSFYNNEISEKSEIFDDQFSVERPDGSNFTLKIRSTKLEDSAMYFCASRGTANSPLHFGNGTRLTVT.

V usage is TRBV5-4 and J usage is TRBJ2-2; 8 bases align to TRBD2. The V segment lost 4 bases and the J segment 0 bases; nucleotides outside the gene matches: 2. There are 15 residues in the CDR3. Germline lookup yields CDR1 SGHNT and CDR2 YYREEE (reference sequence). CDR3: CASSNGGANTGELFF. CDR3 coding DNA: TGTGCCAGCAGCAACGGGGGGGCGAACACCGGGGAGCTGTTTTTT.

As regards this clonotype: A read error may explain this, as a much larger clone is one base away. V usage is TRBV20-1 and J usage is TRBJ2-3; D remains unclear. The germline V gene has CDR1 DFQATT and CDR2 SNEGSKA (reference sequence). The CDR3 totals 11 residues. V shed 0 bases and J shed 3 bases, with 1 base lying between them. The CDR3 region is CSARETDTQYF. Here the CDR3 DNA reads TGCAGTGCTAGAGAGACAGATACGCAGTATTTT.

This sequence joins TRBV29-1 and TRBJ2-2; TRBD2 matches at 11 bases. The CDR3 consists of 14 residues. Germline CDR1 SQVTM, CDR2 ANQGSEA. V lost 0 bases to trimming and J lost 6 bases; unmatched junction nucleotides: 0. CDR3 loop: CSVEDSGRAGELFF. The CDR3, as DNA: TGCAGCGTTGAAGATAGCGGGAGGGCCGGGGAGCTGTTTTTT.

This clonotype was counted many times. The gene calls are TRBV28 and TRBJ2-2; TRBD2 might be the D (5 bases). CDR3 length: 12 amino acids. Per the germline V gene, CDR1 is MDHEN and CDR2 is SYDVKM. This CDR3 is CAGGGNTGELFF. CDR3 sequence (DNA): TGTGCGGGCGGAGGGAACACCGGGGAGCTGTTTTTT. Looking up the rest from reference TRBV28 and TRBJ2-2 gives the full variable domain: DVKVTQSSRYLVKRTGEKVFLECVQDMDHENMFWYRQDPGLGLRLIYFSYDVKMKEKGDIPEGYSVSREKKERFSLILESASTNQTSMYLCAGGGNTGELFFGEGSRLTVL.

This clonotype was observed a few times. The genes are TRBV7-3 and TRBJ2-1, with TRBD2 as a possible D gene (6 bases). The CDR3 is made up of 15 amino acids. The germline CDR1 and CDR2 sequences are SGHTA and FQGTGA. V was clipped by 6 bases and J by 5 bases, with 17 bases between them. CDR3 amino acids: CASRVEASDNNEQFF. The CDR3 coding sequence is TGTGCCAGCAGGGTTGAAGCTAGCGACAACAATGAGCAGTTCTTC.

This chain links TRBV7-3 with TRBJ2-1; no clear D gene. Germline CDR1 reads SGHTA; CDR2 reads FQGTGA. V lost 2 bases to trimming and J lost 5 bases, with 10 bases between them. This CDR3 comprises 14 residues. CDR3 sequence: CASSLYADHNEQFF. The CDR3 region has the DNA TGTGCCAGCAGCTTATATGCAGACCACAATGAGCAGTTCTTC.

This clonotype was picked up many times. V is TRBV2 and J is TRBJ2-1; 9 bases are shared with TRBD1. Per germline, CDR1 SNHLY and CDR2 FYNNEI. The V and J ends lost 8 bases and 8 bases, in that order; junction bases with no gene match: 7. The CDR3 has 13 residues. For the CDR3, the DNA is TGTGCCAGCCTTGGACAGGGGTTCGATGAGCAGTTCTTC. It specifies CASLGQGFDEQFF.

This clonotype was detected a few times. The CDR3 DNA sequence: TGTGCCAGCAGAAGAACGACAGGAAATGAAAAACTGTTTTTT. Its translation: CASRRTTGNEKLFF. The gene calls are TRBV12-3 or TRBV12-4 and TRBJ1-4, with D maybe TRBD1 (6 bases). This CDR3 is 14 amino acids long. V dropped 6 bases and J dropped 5 bases, with 13 bases sitting between them.

In this sample, this clonotype turned up many times. The chain uses TRBV7-9 and TRBJ2-7; 13 nucleotides align to TRBD2. This CDR3 is built from 15 residues. The trim removed 5 bases at V and 3 bases at J, leaving 4 bases unmatched. Germline values: CDR1 SEHNR, CDR2 FQNEAQ (reference sequence). The CDR3 DNA is TGTGCCAGCAGCCTCGGGACTAGCGGGGACTACGAGCAGTACGTC. Protein: CASSLGTSGDYEQYV.

This clonotype was seen repeatedly, ten times or more. The chain links TRBV11-2 to TRBJ1-1, with 9 bases matching TRBD1. Germline trimming cut 5 bases from V and 4 bases from J; bases unmatched to any gene: 5. This CDR3 comprises 14 residues. Germline V gives CDR1 SGHAT, CDR2 FQNNGV. CDR3 nucleotide sequence: TGTGCCAGCAGCCCACAGGGGGCGGCCACTGAAGCTTTCTTT. Translating it yields CASSPQGAATEAFF.

Ten or more counts support this clonotype. V gene TRBV27 combines with J gene TRBJ2-5, with 9 nucleotides matching TRBD1. The CDR3 is 15 amino acids. V was clipped by 3 bases and J by 2 bases; unmatched bases: 4. Germline values: CDR1 MNHEY, CDR2 SMNVEV (reference sequence). CDR3 region: CASSFLQGAQETQYF. DNA of the CDR3: TGTGCCAGCAGTTTCTTACAGGGGGCTCAAGAGACCCAGTACTTC.

This clonotype was picked up a small number of times. This chain uses TRBV28 with TRBJ1-1; D is perhaps TRBD1 (5 bases). Germline values: CDR1 MDHEN, CDR2 SYDVKM. The CDR3 is 14 residues long. V was pared by 6 bases and J by 9 bases, with 20 bases between. The CDR3 region has the DNA TGTGCCAGCAGCCCATGGGACTCCCGGGCCCAAGCTTTCTTT. Protein sequence: CASSPWDSRAQAFF.

There are many counts of this clonotype. The chain is built from TRBV12-3 or TRBV12-4 and TRBJ1-5; 7 nucleotides match TRBD1. The CDR3 runs to 15 residues. V was pared by 4 bases and J by 3 bases, with 6 bases of the junction left unmatched. CDR3 sequence (DNA): TGTGCCAGCAGTTGGGATGGGACAGTCAATCAGCCCCAGCATTTT. Protein: CASSWDGTVNQPQHF.

This clonotype has only a few counts. This chain uses TRBV5-1 with TRBJ1-1; D remains unclear. This CDR3 contains 13 residues. Germline CDR1 SGHRS, CDR2 YFSETQ. V was shortened by 4 bases and J by 3 bases, with 10 bases between the two germline ends. The CDR3 loop is CASSLQTDTEAFF. The CDR3, as DNA: TGCGCCAGCAGCCTTCAGACGGACACTGAAGCTTTCTTT. The variable domain in full, completed from reference TRBV5-1 and TRBJ1-1, reads KAGVTQTPRYLIKTRGQQVTLSCSPISGHRSVSWYQQTPGQGLQFLFEYFSETQRNKGNFPGRFSGRQFSNSRSEMNVSTLELGDSALYLCASSLQTDTEAFFGQGTRLTVV.